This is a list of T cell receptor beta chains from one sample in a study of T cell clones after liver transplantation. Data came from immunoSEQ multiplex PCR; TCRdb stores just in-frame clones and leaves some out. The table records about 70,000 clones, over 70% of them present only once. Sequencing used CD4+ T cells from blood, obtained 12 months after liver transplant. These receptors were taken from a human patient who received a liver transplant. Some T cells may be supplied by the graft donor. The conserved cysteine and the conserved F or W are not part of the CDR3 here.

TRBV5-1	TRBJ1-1	ASSTAGTEAF
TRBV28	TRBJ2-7	ASSSPLDSYEQY
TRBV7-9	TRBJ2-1	ASVGDINEQF
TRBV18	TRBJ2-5	ASSRAVQETQY
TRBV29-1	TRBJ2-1	SVGGLSSYNEQF
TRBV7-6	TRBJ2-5	ASSLGGVGTETQY
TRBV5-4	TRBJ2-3	ASRDRGLTDTQY
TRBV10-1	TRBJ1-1	ASSGGHGTTEAF
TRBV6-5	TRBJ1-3	ASSYESSGNTIY
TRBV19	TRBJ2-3	ASRPGTATDTQY
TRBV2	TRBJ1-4	ASTRETFYATNEKLF
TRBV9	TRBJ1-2	ASGVNGDT
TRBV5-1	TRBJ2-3	ASSLTSTDTQY
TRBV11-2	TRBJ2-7	ASSAFSGRQYEQY
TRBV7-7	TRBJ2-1	ASSLAGGRNEQF
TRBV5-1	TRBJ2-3	ASSVGTTTDTQY
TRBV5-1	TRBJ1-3	ASSLAGQGPGNTIY
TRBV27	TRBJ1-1	ASSFAEGREAF
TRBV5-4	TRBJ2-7	ASSGTGTGGAYEQY
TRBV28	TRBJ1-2	ASSFLRQANYGYT
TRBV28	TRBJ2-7	ASSLLHRTYEQY
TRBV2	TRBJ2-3	ASSKTTRY
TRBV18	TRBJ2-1	ASSPPRTSGRKF
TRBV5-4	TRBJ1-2	ASSLSAAPARANYGYT
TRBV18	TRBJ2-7	ASSPLRDTISYEQY
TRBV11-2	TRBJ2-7	ASSLNSGNYEQY
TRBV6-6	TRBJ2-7	ASSFRGAPYEQY
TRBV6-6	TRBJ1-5	ASRDRGGQPQH
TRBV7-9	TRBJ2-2	ASSRGQIHTGELF
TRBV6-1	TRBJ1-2	ASSSNWNNGYT
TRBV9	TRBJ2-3	ASSVNGREGGPDTQY
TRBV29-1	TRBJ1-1	SVEEVPGAF
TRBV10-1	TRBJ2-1	ASSRIGDEQF
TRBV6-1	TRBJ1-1	ASSYREDLEAF
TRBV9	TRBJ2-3	ASSVGLAGGTDTQY
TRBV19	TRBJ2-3	ASSILGTGSTDTQY
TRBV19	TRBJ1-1	ASSPDRSMNTEAF
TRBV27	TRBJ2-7	ASYTDRPPYEQY
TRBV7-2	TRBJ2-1	ASSLEGTSGYNEQF
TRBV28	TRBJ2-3	ASSWVGGDTQY
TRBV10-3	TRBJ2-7	ASGATYEQY
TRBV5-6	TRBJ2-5	ASSFREEETQY
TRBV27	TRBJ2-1	ASRLEKNSYNEQF
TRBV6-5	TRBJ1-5	ASSPRGRGNQPQH
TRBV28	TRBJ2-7	ASSPVGTEFYEQY
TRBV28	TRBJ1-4	ASSLSRREKLF
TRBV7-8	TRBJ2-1	ASSLGGGSVVYNEQF
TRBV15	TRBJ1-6	ATSTSGTANSPLH
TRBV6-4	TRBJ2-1	ASSVQGLAGVGEQF
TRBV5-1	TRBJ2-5	ASSLAGVFGGGQETQY
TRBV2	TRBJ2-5	ASSSNAQETQY
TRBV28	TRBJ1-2	ASSGGTNYGYT
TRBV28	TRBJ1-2	ASSPRNYGYT
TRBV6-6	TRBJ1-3	ASSLRGAGNTIY